These T cell receptor beta chains were read from a single sample in a study of blood T cell repertoires in COVID-19. Profiled with immunoSEQ multiplex PCR; TCRdb holds only in-frame clones, not every one. The table records fewer than 250,000 clones, 75% to 85% of them present only once. Sequenced material: PBMCs or T cells enriched from blood (not recorded which). Source of these receptors: a woman aged 40 to 55 with acute COVID-19. Each CDR3 is given with its conserved first and last residue. Fields, in order: V gene, J gene, clone size, D gene, CDR3 DNA, CDR3 protein. D genes are given only for firm matches. Not every row has a clone size; where given, it reads once, few, many or a size class.

TRBV5-1	TRBJ1-4	NA	TRBD1	TGCGCCAGCAGCCCGACAGGGGGCCATGAAAAACTGTTTTTT	CASSPTGGHEKLFF
TRBV18	TRBJ1-5	NA	NA	TGTGCCAGCTCACCGTCGCAAAGGGGCAGCAATCAGCCCCAGCATTTT	CASSPSQRGSNQPQHF
TRBV14	TRBJ1-3	few	NA	TGTGCCAGCAGCCAAGTCGCTTGGTCTGCGGCTGGAAACACCATATATTTT	CASSQVAWSAAGNTIYF
TRBV29-1	TRBJ1-3	few	NA	TGCAGCGTTCGGCAGGTGGACACCATATATTTT	CSVRQVDTIYF
TRBV10-1	TRBJ2-5	NA	TRBD1	TGCGCCAGCAGTGAGGGACAGGGTTACGAGACCCAGTACTTC	CASSEGQGYETQYF
TRBV27	TRBJ2-1	once	TRBD2	TGTGCCAGCACTCTCCGGGTAGCGGGAGCGTCGGGTTACAATGAGCAGTTCTTC	CASTLRVAGASGYNEQFF
TRBV6-4	TRBJ1-1	NA	NA	TGTGCCAGCAGTGTGGGGGCAGGAAACACTGAAGCTTTCTTT	CASSVGAGNTEAFF
TRBV14	TRBJ2-3	NA	NA	TGTGCCAGCAGCGGTCGGGGGGCTAGGAGAATGGATACGCAGTATTTT	CASSGRGARRMDTQYF
TRBV7-3	TRBJ1-2	NA	NA	TGTGCCAGCAGCCCCCAGGGCGGGGAATGGAATGGCTACACCTTC	CASSPQGGEWNGYTF
TRBV28	TRBJ2-5	NA	NA	TGTGCCAGCAGTTTGATTGGCGAGACCCAGTACTTC	CASSLIGETQYF
TRBV6-5	TRBJ2-7	NA	TRBD1	TGTGCCAGCATTCGGGACAGGGGTTCCGAGCAGTACTTC	CASIRDRGSEQYF
TRBV7-2	TRBJ1-2	NA	NA	TGTGCCAGCAGCTCACGGGACTCTGTTCTGCCTAACTATGGCTACACCTTC	CASSSRDSVLPNYGYTF
TRBV15	TRBJ2-6	NA	TRBD1	TGTGCCACCAGCAGAGGGGACAGGTCCTCTGGGGCCAACGTCCTGACTTTC	CATSRGDRSSGANVLTF
TRBV9	TRBJ1-1	few	TRBD1	TGTGCCAGCAGCGTAGCTTCTACAGGGGACATGAACACTGAAGCTTTCTTT	CASSVASTGDMNTEAFF
TRBV4-3	TRBJ2-7	few	TRBD2	TGCGCCAGCAGCCAAGATACCACTAGCGGGAGCTACGAGCAGTACTTC	CASSQDTTSGSYEQYF
TRBV19	TRBJ1-1	few	TRBD1	TGTGCCAGTAGTGCCAGGGGGCGGGCTTTCTTT	CASSARGRAFF
TRBV7-3	TRBJ1-6	NA	NA	TGTGCCAGCAGCGCCGACCGAGTTAGCGGGAATTCACCCCTCCACTTT	CASSADRVSGNSPLHF
TRBV30	TRBJ1-1	NA	TRBD1	TGTGCCTGGAGTGTACAAGGCAGGGGGGCTGAAGCTTTCTTT	CAWSVQGRGAEAFF
TRBV2	TRBJ2-2	NA	TRBD1	TGTGCCAGCAGTGAGGAGACAGGGGGATATACCGGGGAGCTGTTTTTT	CASSEETGGYTGELFF
TRBV28	TRBJ1-2	NA	NA	TGTGCCAGCAGTTTGAGGGTCCTAGAAGGCTACACCTTC	CASSLRVLEGYTF
TRBV13	TRBJ1-3	few	NA	TGTGCCAGCAGCTTACGGATGGGGAGATCTGGAAACACCATATATTTT	CASSLRMGRSGNTIYF
TRBV4-3	TRBJ1-4	NA	NA	TGCGCCAGCAGCCGCCGACTAGCGGGGGATGAAAAACTGTTTTTT	CASSRRLAGDEKLFF
TRBV6-5	TRBJ2-7	NA	TRBD1	TGTGCCAGCAGACCCGGACAGGTATCCTACGAGCAGTACTTC	CASRPGQVSYEQYF
TRBV15	TRBJ2-7	NA	TRBD2	TGTGCCACCAGCAGAGATTTTGCTAGCGGGAGGGCTACCTCCTACGAGCAGTACTTC	CATSRDFASGRATSYEQYF
TRBV20-1	TRBJ2-7	NA	TRBD2	TGCAGTGCTAGTCACACCCCCATGCCGGATATACTAGCGCCGGCGGGATACGAGCAGTACTTC	CSASHTPMPDILAPAGYEQYF
TRBV6-2/TRBV6-3	TRBJ1-4	NA	NA	TGTGCCAGCAGCGACGGGGGGGGTTCTGAAAAACTGTTTTTT	CASSDGGGSEKLFF
TRBV29-1	TRBJ1-2	NA	NA	TGCAGCGTTCTAAGGGGTGACGGCTACACCTTC	CSVLRGDGYTF
TRBV19	TRBJ1-2	NA	NA	TGTGCCAGTAGGCGTAGACAGGACTATGGCTACACCTTC	CASRRRQDYGYTF
TRBV28	TRBJ2-4	once	TRBD2	TGTGCCAGCAGCCTCCCCGAGACGGGGGGTAACATTCAGTACTTC	CASSLPETGGNIQYF
TRBV3-1/TRBV3-2	TRBJ2-7	once	TRBD1	TGTGCCAGCAGCGCAGGGACAGGGCTCTACGAGCAGTACTTC	CASSAGTGLYEQYF
TRBV6-5	TRBJ1-6	NA	NA	TGTGCCAGCAGTTACTCAGGGAGCTCCTATAATTCACCCCTCCACTTT	CASSYSGSSYNSPLHF
TRBV1	TRBJ2-1	NA	NA	TGCACCAGCAGCCGCTTCTCGGGGAGGGGCAATGAGCAGTTCTTC	CTSSRFSGRGNEQFF
TRBV27	TRBJ1-2	few	NA	TGTGCCAGCAGTGGGGCCAAGGGGTCTGGCTACACCTTC	CASSGAKGSGYTF
TRBV5-4	TRBJ1-2	NA	TRBD1	TGTGCCAGCAGCTTGGATAAAGGACAGGGGGGATATGGCTACACCTTC	CASSLDKGQGGYGYTF
TRBV27	TRBJ1-1	once	NA	TGTGCCAGCAAGCCCCGACCCGGGCAGGGCCCTGAAGCTTTCTTT	CASKPRPGQGPEAFF
TRBV7-9	TRBJ2-1	NA	TRBD2	TGTGCCAGCAGCAACTACCTAGCGGCTGCCTACAATGAGCAGTTCTTC	CASSNYLAAAYNEQFF
TRBV7-8	TRBJ2-2	NA	TRBD2	TGTGCCAGCAGCTTCGGGGGGGATATCCGGGAGCTGTTTTTT	CASSFGGDIRELFF
TRBV16	TRBJ1-6	NA	TRBD1	TGTGCCAGCAGCCCCCGGGACAGCAAAAATTCACCCCTCCACTTT	CASSPRDSKNSPLHF
TRBV7-2	TRBJ2-7	NA	NA	TGTGCCAGCAGCTTAGAAATGGCAGGGCCATCCTACGAGCAGTACTTC	CASSLEMAGPSYEQYF